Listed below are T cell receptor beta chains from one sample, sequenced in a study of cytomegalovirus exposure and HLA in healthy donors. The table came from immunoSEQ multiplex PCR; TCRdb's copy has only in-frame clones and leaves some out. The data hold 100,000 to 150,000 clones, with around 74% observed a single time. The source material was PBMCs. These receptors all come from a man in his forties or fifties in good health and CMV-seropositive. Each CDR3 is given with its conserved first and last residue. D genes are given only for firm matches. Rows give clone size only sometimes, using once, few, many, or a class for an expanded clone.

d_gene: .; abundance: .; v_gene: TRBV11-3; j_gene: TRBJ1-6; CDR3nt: TGTGCCAGCAGCTTAGGTGGGGGGGGTCATAATTCACCCCTCCACTTT; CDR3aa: CASSLGGGGHNSPLHF
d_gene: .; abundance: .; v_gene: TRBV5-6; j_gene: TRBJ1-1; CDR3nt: TGTGCCAGCAGCTCGGAACAGGGATTGGCTGAAGCTTTCTTT; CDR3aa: CASSSEQGLAEAFF
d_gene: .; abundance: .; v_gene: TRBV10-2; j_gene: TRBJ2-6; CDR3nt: TGCGCCAGCAGTGAGTCGTTATGGAGGTTAGTTCGATGCTCTGGGGCCAACGTCCTGACTTTC; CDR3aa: CASSESLWRLVRCSGANVLTF
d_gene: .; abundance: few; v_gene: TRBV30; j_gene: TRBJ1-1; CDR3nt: TGTGCCTGGAGGGGGACAAGGAACACTGAAGCTTTCTTT; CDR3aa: CAWRGTRNTEAFF
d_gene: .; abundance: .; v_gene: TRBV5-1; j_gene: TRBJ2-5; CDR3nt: TGCGCCAGCAGCTTTGGCGGACAAGAGACCCAGTACTTC; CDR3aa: CASSFGGQETQYF
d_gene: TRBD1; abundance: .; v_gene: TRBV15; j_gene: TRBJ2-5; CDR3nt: TGTGCCACCAGCAGAGCCCTAGACAGGGGACGGGAGACCCAGTACTTC; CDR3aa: CATSRALDRGRETQYF
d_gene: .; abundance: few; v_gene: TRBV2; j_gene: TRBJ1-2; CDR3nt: TGTGCCAGCAGTGAATCTGAGGGCTACACCTTC; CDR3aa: CASSESEGYTF
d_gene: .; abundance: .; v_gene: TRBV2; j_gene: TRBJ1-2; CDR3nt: TGTGCCAGCAGTGAACTGAGGAGCGTAAACAATGGCTACACCTTC; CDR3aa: CASSELRSVNNGYTF
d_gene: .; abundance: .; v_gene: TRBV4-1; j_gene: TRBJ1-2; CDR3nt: TGCGCCAGCAGCCCATTGACAGGCGCGAAAGCCGGTGGCTACACCTTC; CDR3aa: CASSPLTGAKAGGYTF
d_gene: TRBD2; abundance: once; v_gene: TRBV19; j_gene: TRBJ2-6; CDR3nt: TGTGCCAGTAGTACCGCGGGAGGTGCTGGGGCCAACGTCCTGACTTTC; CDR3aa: CASSTAGGAGANVLTF
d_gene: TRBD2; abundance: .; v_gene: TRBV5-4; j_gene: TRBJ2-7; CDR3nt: TGTGCCAGCAGCTTCTGGACGGGAGGAAAGGGCGAGCAGTACTTC; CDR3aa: CASSFWTGGKGEQYF
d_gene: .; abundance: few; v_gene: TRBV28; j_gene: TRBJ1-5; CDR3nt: TGTGCCAGCAGCCTGGGGGGATACAATCAGCCCCAGCATTTT; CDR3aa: CASSLGGYNQPQHF
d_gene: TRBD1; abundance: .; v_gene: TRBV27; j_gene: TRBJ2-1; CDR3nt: TGTGCCAGCAGTTACAAACCAGGGGGCTCCTACAATGAGCAGTTCTTC; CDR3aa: CASSYKPGGSYNEQFF
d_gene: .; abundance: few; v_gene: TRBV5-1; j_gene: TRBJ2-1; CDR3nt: TGCGCCAGCAGCTTGGCCGGGGACAATACCTACAATGAGCAGTTCTTC; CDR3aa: CASSLAGDNTYNEQFF
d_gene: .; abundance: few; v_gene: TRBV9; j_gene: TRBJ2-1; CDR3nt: TGTGCCAGCAGCGCCGTTCTAGATGGTGAGCAGTTCTTC; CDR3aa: CASSAVLDGEQFF
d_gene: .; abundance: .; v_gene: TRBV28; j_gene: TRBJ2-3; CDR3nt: TGTGCCAGCAGTTTTGGGAGTGGAGGGGATACGCAGTATTTT; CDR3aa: CASSFGSGGDTQYF
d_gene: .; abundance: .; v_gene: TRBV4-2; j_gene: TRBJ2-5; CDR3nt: TGTGCCAGCAGCCAAGGTCCAGGGCCAGAGACCCAGTACTTC; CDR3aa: CASSQGPGPETQYF
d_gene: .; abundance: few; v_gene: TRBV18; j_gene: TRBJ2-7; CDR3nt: TGTGCCAGCTCACCAAGCTCTCAGGGAATCTACGAGCAGTACTTC; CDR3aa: CASSPSSQGIYEQYF
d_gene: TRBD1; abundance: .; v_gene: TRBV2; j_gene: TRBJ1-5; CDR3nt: TGTGCCAGCACCGACAGGGATAGCAATCAGCCCCAGCATTTT; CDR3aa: CASTDRDSNQPQHF
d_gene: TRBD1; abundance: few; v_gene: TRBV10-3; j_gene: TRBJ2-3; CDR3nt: TGTGCCAGCAGTTATGGACAGGGACAGTATTTT; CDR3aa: CASSYGQGQYF
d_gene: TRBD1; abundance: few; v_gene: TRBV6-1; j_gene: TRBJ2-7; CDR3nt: TGTGCCAGCAGTGAAGGGACAGGGACCTACGAGCAGTACTTC; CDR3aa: CASSEGTGTYEQYF
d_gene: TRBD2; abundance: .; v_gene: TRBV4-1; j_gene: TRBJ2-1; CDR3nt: TGCGCCAGCAGCCCGGGACTAGCGGGAACTAATGAGCAGTTCTTC; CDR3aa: CASSPGLAGTNEQFF
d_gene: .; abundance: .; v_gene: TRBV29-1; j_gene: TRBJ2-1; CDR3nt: TGCAGCGTTGACAACAGGAGATTCTACAATGAGCAGTTCTTC; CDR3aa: CSVDNRRFYNEQFF
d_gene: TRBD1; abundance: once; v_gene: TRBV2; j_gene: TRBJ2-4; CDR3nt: TGTGCCAGCAGGGGGGACAGTGTCGGGTACTTC; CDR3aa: CASRGDSVGYF
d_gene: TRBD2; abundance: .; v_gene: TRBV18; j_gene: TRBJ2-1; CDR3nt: TGTGCCAGCTCACCCGGGCTAGCGGGGAGAGAAGCTGAGCAGTTCTTC; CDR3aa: CASSPGLAGREAEQFF
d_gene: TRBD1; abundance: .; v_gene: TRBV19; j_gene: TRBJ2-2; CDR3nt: TGTGCCAGTAGTATCTCGTGGGACAGGGGAGGCACCGGGGAGCTGTTTTTT; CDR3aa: CASSISWDRGGTGELFF
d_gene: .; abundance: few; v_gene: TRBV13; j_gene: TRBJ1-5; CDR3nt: TGTGCCAGCAGCTTAATCGGTCAGCCCCAGCATTTT; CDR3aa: CASSLIGQPQHF
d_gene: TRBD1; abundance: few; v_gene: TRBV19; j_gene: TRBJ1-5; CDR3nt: TGTGCCAGTAGACCCGTCAGGGGGAATTTGCCCCAGCATTTT; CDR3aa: CASRPVRGNLPQHF
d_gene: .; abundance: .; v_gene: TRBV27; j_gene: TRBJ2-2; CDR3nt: TGTGCCAGCAGTTCCAGGGCGAACACCGGGGAGCTGTTTTTT; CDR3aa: CASSSRANTGELFF
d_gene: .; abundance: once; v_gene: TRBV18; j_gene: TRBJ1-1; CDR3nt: TGTGCCAGCTCACCAATTTCGGCCGCGGGGAACACTGAAGCTTTCTTT; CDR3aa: CASSPISAAGNTEAFF
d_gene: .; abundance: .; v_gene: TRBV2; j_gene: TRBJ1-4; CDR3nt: TGTGCCAGCAGTGACAGGGTGACAACTAATGAAAAACTGTTTTTT; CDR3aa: CASSDRVTTNEKLFF
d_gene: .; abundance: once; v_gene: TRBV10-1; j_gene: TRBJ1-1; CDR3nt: TGCGCCATCCCCCGGGACACCTGGGGGACTGAAGCTTTCTTT; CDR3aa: CAIPRDTWGTEAFF
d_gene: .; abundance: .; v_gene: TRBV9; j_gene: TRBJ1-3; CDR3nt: TGTGCCAGCAGCGTATGGGGGGACGCTGGAAACACCATATATTTT; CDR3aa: CASSVWGDAGNTIYF
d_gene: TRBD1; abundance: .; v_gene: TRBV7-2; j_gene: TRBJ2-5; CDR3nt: TGTGCCAGCAGCCGTACTAACAGGGGAGAGTCCCAGTACTTC; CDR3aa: CASSRTNRGESQYF
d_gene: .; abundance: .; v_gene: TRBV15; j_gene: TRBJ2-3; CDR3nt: TGTGCCACCAGCAGAGACCCTAGCACAGATACGCAGTATTTT; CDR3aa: CATSRDPSTDTQYF
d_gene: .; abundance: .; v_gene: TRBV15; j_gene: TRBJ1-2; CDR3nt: TGTGCCACCAGCCGCGGGGGCGGGGAGAACTATGGCTACACCTTC; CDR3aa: CATSRGGGENYGYTF
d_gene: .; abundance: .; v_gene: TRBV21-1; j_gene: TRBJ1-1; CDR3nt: TGTGCCAGCAGCCAAAAGGGACAGGGGAACACTGAAGCTTTCTTT; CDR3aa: CASSQKGQGNTEAFF
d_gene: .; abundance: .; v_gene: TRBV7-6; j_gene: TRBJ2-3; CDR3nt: TGTGCCAGCAGCTCTACCTCTGCTTTCACAGATACGCAGTATTTT; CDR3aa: CASSSTSAFTDTQYF
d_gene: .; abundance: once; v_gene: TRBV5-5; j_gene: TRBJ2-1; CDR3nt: TGTGCCAGCAGCTTGCGCGACAGACCTCTAATGGAGCAGTTCTTC; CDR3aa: CASSLRDRPLMEQFF
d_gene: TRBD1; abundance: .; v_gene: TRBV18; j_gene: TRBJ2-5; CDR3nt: TGTGCCAGCTCACCCCTTGGGGCCGGGACAGGAGGTCAAGAGACCCAGTACTTC; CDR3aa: CASSPLGAGTGGQETQYF
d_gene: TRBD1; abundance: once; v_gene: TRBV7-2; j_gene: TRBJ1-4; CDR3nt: TGTGCCAGCAGCCCGGGACAGGGAACGGGGACTGAAAAACTGTTTTTT; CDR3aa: CASSPGQGTGTEKLFF
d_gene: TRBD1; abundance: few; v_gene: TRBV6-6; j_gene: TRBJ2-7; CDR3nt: TGTGCCAGCAGTTGGGACAGGGGACCCTACGAGCAGTACTTC; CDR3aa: CASSWDRGPYEQYF
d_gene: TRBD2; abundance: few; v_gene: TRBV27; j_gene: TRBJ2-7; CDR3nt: TGTGCCAGCAGTGCCGGGACTAGCGGGACTACGTCCCCCTACGAGCAGTACTTC; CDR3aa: CASSAGTSGTTSPYEQYF
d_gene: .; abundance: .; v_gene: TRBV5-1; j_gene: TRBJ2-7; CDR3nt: TGCGCCAGCAGCTCCACACCTGGACAGAATTACGAGCAGTACTTC; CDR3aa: CASSSTPGQNYEQYF